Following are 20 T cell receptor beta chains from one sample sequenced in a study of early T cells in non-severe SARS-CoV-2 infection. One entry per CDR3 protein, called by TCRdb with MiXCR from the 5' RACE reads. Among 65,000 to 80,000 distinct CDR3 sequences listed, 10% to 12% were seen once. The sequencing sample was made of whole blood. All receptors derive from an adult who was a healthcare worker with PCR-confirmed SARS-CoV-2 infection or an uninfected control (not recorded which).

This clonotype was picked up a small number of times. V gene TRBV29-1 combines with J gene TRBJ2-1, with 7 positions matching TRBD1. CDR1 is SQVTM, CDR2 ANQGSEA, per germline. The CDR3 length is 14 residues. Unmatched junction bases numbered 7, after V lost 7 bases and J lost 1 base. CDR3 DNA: TGCAGCGCCAGAGACAGGGAATCCTACAATGAGCAGTTCTTC. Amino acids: CSARDRESYNEQFF.

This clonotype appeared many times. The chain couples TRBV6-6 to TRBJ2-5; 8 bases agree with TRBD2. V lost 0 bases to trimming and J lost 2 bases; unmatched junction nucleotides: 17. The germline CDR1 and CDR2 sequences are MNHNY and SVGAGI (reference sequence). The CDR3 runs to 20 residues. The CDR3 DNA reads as TGTGCCAGCAGTTACTCGACTAGCGTTAATGAGGGTTGGGGACAAGAGACCCAGTACTTC. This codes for CASSYSTSVNEGWGQETQYF.

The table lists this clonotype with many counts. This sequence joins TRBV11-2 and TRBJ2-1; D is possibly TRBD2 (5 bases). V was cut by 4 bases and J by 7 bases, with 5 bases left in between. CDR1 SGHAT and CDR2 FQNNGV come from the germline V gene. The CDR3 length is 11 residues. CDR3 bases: TGTGCCAGCAGCTGGGAGAATGAGCAGTTCTTC. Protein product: CASSWENEQFF.

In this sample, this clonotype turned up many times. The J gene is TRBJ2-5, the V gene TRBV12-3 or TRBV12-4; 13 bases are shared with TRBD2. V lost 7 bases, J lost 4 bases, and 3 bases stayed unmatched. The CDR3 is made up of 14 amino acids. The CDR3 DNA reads TGTGCCAGCACCAGACTAGCGGGGGGAGAGACCCAGTACTTC. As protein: CASTRLAGGETQYF.

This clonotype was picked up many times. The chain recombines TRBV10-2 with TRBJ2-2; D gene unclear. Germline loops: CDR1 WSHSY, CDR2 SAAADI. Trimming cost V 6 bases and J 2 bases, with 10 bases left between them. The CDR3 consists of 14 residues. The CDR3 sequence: CASRTGYNTGELFF. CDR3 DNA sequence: TGCGCCAGCAGGACCGGCTACAACACCGGGGAGCTGTTTTTT.

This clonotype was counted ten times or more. CDR3 loop: CASSLGTSGGETQYF. CDR3 in DNA: TGCGCCAGCAGCCTCGGGACTAGCGGAGGAGAGACCCAGTACTTC. The rearrangement joins TRBV4-3 to TRBJ2-5; TRBD2 matches 11 bases. Germline CDR1 LGHNA, CDR2 YSLEER. This CDR3 spans 15 amino acids. J was trimmed by 4 bases and V by 4 bases; bases with no gene match: 5.

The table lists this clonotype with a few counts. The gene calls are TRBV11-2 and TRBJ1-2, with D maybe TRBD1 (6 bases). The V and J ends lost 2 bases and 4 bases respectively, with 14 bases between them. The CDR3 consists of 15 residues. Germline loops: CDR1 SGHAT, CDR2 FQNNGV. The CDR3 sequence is CASSLKNTGSYGYTF. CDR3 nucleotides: TGTGCCAGCAGCTTAAAGAACACAGGGAGCTATGGCTACACCTTC.

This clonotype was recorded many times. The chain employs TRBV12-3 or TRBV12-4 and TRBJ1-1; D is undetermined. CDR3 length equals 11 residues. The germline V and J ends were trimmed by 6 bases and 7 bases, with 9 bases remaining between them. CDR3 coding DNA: TGTGCCAGCAGCCTCGGGATTGAAGCTTTCTTT. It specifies CASSLGIEAFF.

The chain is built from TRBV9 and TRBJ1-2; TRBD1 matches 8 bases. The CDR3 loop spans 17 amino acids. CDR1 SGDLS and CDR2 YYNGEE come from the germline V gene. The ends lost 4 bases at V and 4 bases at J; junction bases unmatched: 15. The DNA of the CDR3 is TGTGCCAGCAGCTTCCGTTCCGACAGGGGATCTTTCTATGGCTACACCTTC. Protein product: CASSFRSDRGSFYGYTF.

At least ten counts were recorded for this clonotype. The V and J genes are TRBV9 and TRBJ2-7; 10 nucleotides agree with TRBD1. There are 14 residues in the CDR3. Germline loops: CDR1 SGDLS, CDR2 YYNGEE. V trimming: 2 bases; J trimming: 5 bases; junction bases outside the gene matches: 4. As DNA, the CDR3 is TGTGCCAGCAGCGTGAGGGGACAGGGGAACGAGCAGTACTTC. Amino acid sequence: CASSVRGQGNEQYF.

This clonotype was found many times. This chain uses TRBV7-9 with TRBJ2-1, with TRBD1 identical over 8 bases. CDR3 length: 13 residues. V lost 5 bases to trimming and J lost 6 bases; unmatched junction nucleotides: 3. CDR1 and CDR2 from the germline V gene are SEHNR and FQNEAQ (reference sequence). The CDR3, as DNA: TGTGCCAGCAGCAAACAGGGGGGCAATGAGCAGTTCTTC. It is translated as CASSKQGGNEQFF.

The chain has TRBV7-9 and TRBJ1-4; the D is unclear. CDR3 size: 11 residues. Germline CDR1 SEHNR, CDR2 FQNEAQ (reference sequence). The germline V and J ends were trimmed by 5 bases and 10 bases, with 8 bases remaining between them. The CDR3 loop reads CASSTDVKLFF. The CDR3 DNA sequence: TGTGCCAGCAGCACGGACGTAAAACTGTTTTTT.

Here the CDR3 reads CASTSADTQYF. The CDR3 nucleotides read TGTGCCAGCACCTCCGCAGATACGCAGTATTTT. This chain uses TRBV6-2 or TRBV6-3 with TRBJ2-3; D ambiguous. The CDR3 totals 11 residues. Looked up from germline, CDR1 is MNHEY and CDR2 is SVGEGT. Trimming shortened V by 7 bases and J by 4 bases, and 6 bases separated the two germline ends.

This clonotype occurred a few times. The CDR3 coding sequence is TGTGCCAGCAGCACCTTAGGGCGGGCCAGCTCCTACGAGCAGTACTTC. It specifies CASSTLGRASSYEQYF. This chain uses TRBV4-2 with TRBJ2-7; D might be TRBD2 (5 bases). The CDR3 runs 16 residues. V was cut by 5 bases and J by 0 bases, with 17 bases left in between. Germline V gene lookup returns CDR1 LGHNA and CDR2 YNFKEQ.

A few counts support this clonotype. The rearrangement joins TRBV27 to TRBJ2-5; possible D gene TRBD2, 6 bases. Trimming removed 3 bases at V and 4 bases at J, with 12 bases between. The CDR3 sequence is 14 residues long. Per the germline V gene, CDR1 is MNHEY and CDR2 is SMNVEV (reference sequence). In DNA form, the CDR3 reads TGTGCCAGCAGTTTCCTCGGGGGTGTAGAGACCCAGTACTTC. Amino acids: CASSFLGGVETQYF.

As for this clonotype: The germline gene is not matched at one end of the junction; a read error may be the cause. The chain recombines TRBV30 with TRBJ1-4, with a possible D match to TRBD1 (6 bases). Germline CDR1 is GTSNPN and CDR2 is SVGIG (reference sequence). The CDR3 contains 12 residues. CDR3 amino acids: CAWSVQGEKLYF. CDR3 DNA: TGTGCCTGGAGTGTACAGGGCGAAAAACTGTATTTT.

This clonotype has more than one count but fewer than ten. CDR3 nucleotide sequence: TGTGCCAGCAGTGCAACAGTTGATAGCACAGATACGCAGTATTTT. Protein: CASSATVDSTDTQYF. The rearrangement joins TRBV6-1 to TRBJ2-3; D is undetermined. CDR1 and CDR2 from the germline V gene are MNHNS and SASEGT. This CDR3 comprises 15 residues. V was shortened by 4 bases and J by 0 bases, with 11 bases between the two germline ends.

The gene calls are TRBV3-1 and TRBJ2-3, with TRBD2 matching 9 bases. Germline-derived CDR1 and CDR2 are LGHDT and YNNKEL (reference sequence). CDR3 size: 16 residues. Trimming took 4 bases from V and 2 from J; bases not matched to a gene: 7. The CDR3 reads CASSLQRGDNTDTQYF. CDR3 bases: TGTGCCAGCAGCCTACAGCGGGGGGACAACACAGATACGCAGTATTTT.

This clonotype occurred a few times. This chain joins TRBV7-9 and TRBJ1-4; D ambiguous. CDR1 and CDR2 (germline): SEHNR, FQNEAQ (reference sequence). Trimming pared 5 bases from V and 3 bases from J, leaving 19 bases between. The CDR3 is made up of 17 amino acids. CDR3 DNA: TGTGCCAGCAGCCACTTGGAGGGAGGGAGAGCTAATGAAAAACTGTTTTTT. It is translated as CASSHLEGGRANEKLFF. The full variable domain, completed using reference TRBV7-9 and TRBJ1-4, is DTGVSQNPRHKITKRGQNVTFRCDPISEHNRLYWYRQTLGQGPEFLTYFQNEAQLEKSRLLSDRFSAERPKGSFSTLEIQRTEQGDSAMYLCASSHLEGGRANEKLFFGSGTQLSVL.

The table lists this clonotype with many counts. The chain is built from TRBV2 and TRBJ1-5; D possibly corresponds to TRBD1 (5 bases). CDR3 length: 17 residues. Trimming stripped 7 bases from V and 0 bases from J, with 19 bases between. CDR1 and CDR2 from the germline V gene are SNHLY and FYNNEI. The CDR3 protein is CASIPGVGDYSNQPQHF. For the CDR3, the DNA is TGTGCCAGCATCCCGGGAGTGGGGGATTATAGCAATCAGCCCCAGCATTTT.